This TCR beta chain was profiled in a study of cytomegalovirus exposure and HLA in healthy donors. Study-wide points: It was reported that TCR beta sequences correctly inferred the HLA-A and HLA-B alleles for most subjects. The authors excluded some V segments, including TRBV6-2 and TRBV6-3, as indistinguishable. Presence/absence analysis assumed near-uniform sequencing depth across donors. Versus the roughly 700-donor mean, an Asian-associated ancestry cluster reportedly showed fewer N-insertions in a later analysis.

Details on this clone: Its antigen is unknown.

Germline lookup yields CDR1 SGDLS and CDR2 YYNGEE. V was pared by 0 bases and J by 4 bases, with 13 bases between. There are 15 residues in the CDR3. Primers for the PCR totalled 60 Vbeta and 13 Jbeta. The method was immunoSEQ multiplex PCR; TCRdb's version includes in-frame clones alone and lacks a portion of them. The repertoire includes 130,000 to 150,000 clones, around four fifths of them detected once, and less than 3% sits in the top ten. The source material was PBMCs. The chain has TRBV9 and TRBJ1-2; D is ambiguous. This clonotype originated in a female donor in good health and CMV-seronegative. DNA for the CDR3: TGTGCCAGCAGCGTAGACCCCGGGATGCTCTATGGCTACACCTTC. Encoded protein: CASSVDPGMLYGYTF.